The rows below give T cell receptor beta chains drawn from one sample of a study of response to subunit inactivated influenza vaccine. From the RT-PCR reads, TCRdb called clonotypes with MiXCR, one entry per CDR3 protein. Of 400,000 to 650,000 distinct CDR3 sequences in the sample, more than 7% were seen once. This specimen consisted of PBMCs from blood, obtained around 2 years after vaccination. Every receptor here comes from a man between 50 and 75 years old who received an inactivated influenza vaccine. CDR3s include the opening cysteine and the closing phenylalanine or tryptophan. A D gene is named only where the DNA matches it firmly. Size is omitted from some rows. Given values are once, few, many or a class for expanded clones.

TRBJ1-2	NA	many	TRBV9	CASSGTTASNYGYTF	TGTGCCAGCAGCGGAACGACAGCCTCTAACTATGGCTACACCTTC
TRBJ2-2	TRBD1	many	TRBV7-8	CASTTRQGTGELFF	TGTGCCAGCACCACCCGACAGGGGACCGGGGAGCTGTTTTTT
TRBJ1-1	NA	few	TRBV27	CASSSVGGTEAFF	TGTGCCAGCAGTTCTGTGGGGGGCACTGAAGCTTTCTTT
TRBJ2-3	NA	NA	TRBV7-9	CASRLGAQGTDTQYF	TGTGCCAGCAGGCTAGGGGCCCAGGGAACAGATACGCAGTATTTT
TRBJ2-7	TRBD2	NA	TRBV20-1	CSVFQLAGGYEQYF	TGCAGTGTTTTCCAACTAGCGGGGGGCTACGAGCAGTACTTC
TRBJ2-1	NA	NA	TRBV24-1	CATSENPRNEQFF	TGTGCCACCAGTGAAAATCCACGGAATGAGCAGTTCTTC
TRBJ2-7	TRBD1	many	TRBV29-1	CSVRTGGLNEQYF	TGCAGCGTTCGAACAGGGGGCTTGAACGAGCAGTACTTC
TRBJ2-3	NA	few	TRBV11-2	CASTPGRGSTDTQYF	TGTGCCAGCACCCCAGGGAGAGGGAGCACAGATACGCAGTATTTT
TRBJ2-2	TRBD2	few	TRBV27	CASSFWTSEGTGELFF	TGTGCCAGCAGTTTTTGGACTAGCGAGGGCACCGGGGAGCTGTTTTTT
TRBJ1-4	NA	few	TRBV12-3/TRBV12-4	CASSLGVGGEKLFF	TGTGCCAGCAGTTTAGGGGTGGGGGGTGAAAAACTGTTTTTT
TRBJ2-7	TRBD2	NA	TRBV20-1	CSATRLAGGYEQYF	TGCAGTGCTACTAGACTAGCGGGAGGGTACGAGCAGTACTTC